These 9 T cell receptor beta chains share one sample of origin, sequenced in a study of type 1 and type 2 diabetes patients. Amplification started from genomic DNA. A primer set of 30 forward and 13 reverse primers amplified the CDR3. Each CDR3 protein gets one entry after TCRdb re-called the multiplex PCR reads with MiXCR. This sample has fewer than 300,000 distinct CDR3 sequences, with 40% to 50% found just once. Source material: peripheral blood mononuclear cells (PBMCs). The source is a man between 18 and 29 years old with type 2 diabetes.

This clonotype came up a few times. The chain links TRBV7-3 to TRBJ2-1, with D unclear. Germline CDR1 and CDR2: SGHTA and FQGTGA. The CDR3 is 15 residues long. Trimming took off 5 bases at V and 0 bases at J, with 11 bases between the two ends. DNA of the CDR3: TGTGCCAGCAGCCCAACGGCGAGCTCCTACAATGAGCAGTTCTTC. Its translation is CASSPTASSYNEQFF.

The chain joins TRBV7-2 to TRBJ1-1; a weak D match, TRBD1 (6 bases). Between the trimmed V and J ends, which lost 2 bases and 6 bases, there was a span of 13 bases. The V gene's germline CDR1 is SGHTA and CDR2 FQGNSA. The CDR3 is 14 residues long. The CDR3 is CASSLNGRGSEAFF. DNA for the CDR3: TGTGCCAGCAGCTTAAATGGGAGGGGGTCTGAAGCTTTCTTT.

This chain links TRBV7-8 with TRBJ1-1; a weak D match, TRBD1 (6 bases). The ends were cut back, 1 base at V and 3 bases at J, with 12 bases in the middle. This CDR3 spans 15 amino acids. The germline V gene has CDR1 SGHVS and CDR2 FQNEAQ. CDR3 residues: CASSLEGQGHTEAFF. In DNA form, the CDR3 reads TGTGCCAGCAGCTTAGAGGGGCAGGGGCACACTGAAGCTTTCTTT.

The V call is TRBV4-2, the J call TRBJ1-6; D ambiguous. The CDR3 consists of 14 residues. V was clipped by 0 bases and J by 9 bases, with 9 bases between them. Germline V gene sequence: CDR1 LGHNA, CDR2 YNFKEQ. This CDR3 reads CASSQDTLGSPLHF. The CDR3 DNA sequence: TGTGCCAGCAGCCAAGATACCCTAGGTTCACCCCTCCACTTT.

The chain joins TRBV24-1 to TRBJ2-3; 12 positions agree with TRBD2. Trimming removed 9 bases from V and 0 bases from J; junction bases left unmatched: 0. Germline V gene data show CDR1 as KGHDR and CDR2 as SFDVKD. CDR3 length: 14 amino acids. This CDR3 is CATLAGGSTDTQYF. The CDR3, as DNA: TGTGCCACCCTAGCGGGAGGGAGCACAGATACGCAGTATTTT.

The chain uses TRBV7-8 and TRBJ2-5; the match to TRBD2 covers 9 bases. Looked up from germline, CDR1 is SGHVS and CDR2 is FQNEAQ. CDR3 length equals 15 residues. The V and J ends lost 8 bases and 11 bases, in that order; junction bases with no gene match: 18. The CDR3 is CASCLLAGEAGEQYF. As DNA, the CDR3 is TGTGCCAGCTGCCTCTTAGCGGGAGAAGCGGGGGAGCAGTACTTC.

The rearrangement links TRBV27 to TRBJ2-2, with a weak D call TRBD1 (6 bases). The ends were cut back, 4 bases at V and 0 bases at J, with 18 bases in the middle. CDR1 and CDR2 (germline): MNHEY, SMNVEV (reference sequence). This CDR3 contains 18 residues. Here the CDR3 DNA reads TGTGCCAGCAGTTCATTCCCCAGGGGCGATGCGAACACCGGGGAGCTGTTTTTT. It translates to CASSSFPRGDANTGELFF.

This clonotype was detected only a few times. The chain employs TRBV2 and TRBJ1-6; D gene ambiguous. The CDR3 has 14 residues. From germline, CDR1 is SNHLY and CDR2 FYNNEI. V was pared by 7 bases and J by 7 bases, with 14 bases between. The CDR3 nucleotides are TGTGCCAGCATCCTCGCCCCCGGGAATTCACCCCTCCACTTT. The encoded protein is CASILAPGNSPLHF.

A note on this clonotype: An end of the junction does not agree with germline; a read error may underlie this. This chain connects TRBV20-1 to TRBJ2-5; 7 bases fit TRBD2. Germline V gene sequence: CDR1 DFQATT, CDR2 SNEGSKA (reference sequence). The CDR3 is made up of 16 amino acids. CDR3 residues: CSATPTLAEGKEIQYF. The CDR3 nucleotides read TGCAGTGCTACACCCACTCTAGCGGAGGGTAAAGAGATCCAGTACTTC.